These 23 T cell receptor beta chains were all obtained from the same sample, sequenced in a study of T cell responses to AZD1222 COVID-19 vaccine. Method: immunoSEQ multiplex PCR; TCRdb's copy keeps in-frame clones and lacks some. The sample holds about 92,000 clones, about nine tenths seen once. Sample: peripheral blood, taken on day 0 of AZD1222 vaccination. The receptor set was obtained from an adult in good health.

The CDR3 bases are TGTGCCAGTAGTGCACTATCTGGGGCCAACGTCCTGACTTTC. Its translation is CASSALSGANVLTF. The gene calls are TRBV19 and TRBJ2-6; no firm D call. CDR1 and CDR2 (germline): LNHDA, SQIVND (reference sequence). The V and J ends lost 5 bases and 1 base respectively, with 6 bases between them. The CDR3 loop spans 14 amino acids.

This chain joins TRBV9 and TRBJ2-7, with D maybe TRBD1 (5 bases). CDR1 and CDR2 from the germline V gene are SGDLS and YYNGEE. This CDR3 has 13 residues. V lost 0 bases to trimming and J lost 3 bases, with 7 bases between them. The CDR3 region is CASSVDQGYEQYF. The DNA for the CDR3 is TGTGCCAGCAGCGTAGACCAGGGCTACGAGCAGTACTTC.

DNA for the CDR3: TGTGCCAGCTCACCGGGAGGCGCTCACTCTGGAAACACCATATATTTT. It specifies CASSPGGAHSGNTIYF. The chain joins TRBV18 to TRBJ1-3; D ambiguous. V was cut by 3 bases and J by 0 bases, with 12 bases left in between. The CDR3 is 16 residues long. CDR1 KGHSH and CDR2 LQKENI come from the germline V gene.

This clone showed up just once. The V gene is TRBV3-1 (or the pseudogene TRBV3-2), the J gene TRBJ1-2; 10 positions match TRBD1. The germline V gene has CDR1 LGHDT and CDR2 YNNKEL (reference sequence). The length of the CDR3 is 15 residues. Trimming at V came to 3 bases and at J to 11 bases, leaving 12 bases not matched to a gene. The CDR3 sequence: CASSQESGTGVSYTF. CDR3 sequence (DNA): TGTGCCAGCAGCCAGGAATCCGGGACAGGGGTTTCTTACACCTTC.

V usage is TRBV18 and J usage is TRBJ1-1, with a possible D match to TRBD1 (5 bases). The ends were cut back, 3 bases at V and 5 bases at J, with 10 bases in the middle. This CDR3 has 13 amino acids. The germline V gene encodes CDR1 KGHSH and CDR2 LQKENI. The CDR3 is CASSPGDRTEAFF. For the CDR3, the DNA is TGTGCCAGCTCACCGGGGGATCGAACTGAAGCTTTCTTT. The complete variable domain, with remaining parts taken from reference TRBV18 and TRBJ1-1, reads NAGVMQNPRHLVRRRGQEARLRCSPMKGHSHVYWYRQLPEEGLKFMVYLQKENIIDESGMPKERFSAEFPKEGPSILRIQQVVRGDSAAYFCASSPGDRTEAFFGQGTRLTVV.

The chain is built from TRBV4-1 and TRBJ1-1; 7 bases are a match to TRBD1. The CDR3 runs 16 residues. V lost 0 bases, J lost 4 bases, and 8 bases stayed unmatched. Germline V gene data show CDR1 as MGHRA and CDR2 as YSYEKL. The DNA for the CDR3 is TGCGCCAGCAGCCAAGATAAACGACAGGGCGGCACTGAAGCTTTCTTT. Protein sequence: CASSQDKRQGGTEAFF.

The genes are TRBV7-2 and TRBJ2-5; weak D call: TRBD2 (6 bases). The V gene's germline CDR1 is SGHTA and CDR2 FQGNSA. The germline V and J ends were trimmed by 5 bases and 1 base, with 11 bases remaining between them. The CDR3 consists of 14 residues. As DNA, the CDR3 is TGTGCCAGCAGCCAAGCGGGCCTCCAAGAGACCCAGTACTTC. Translating gives CASSQAGLQETQYF. Filled out from reference TRBV7-2 and TRBJ2-5, the complete variable domain reads GAGVSQSPSNKVTEKGKDVELRCDPISGHTALYWYRQSLGQGLEFLIYFQGNSAPDKSGLPSDRFSAERTGGSVSTLTIQRTQQEDSAVYLCASSQAGLQETQYFGPGTRLLVL.

V gene TRBV3-1 (or the pseudogene TRBV3-2) combines with J gene TRBJ1-1; D remains unclear. CDR1 and CDR2 from the germline V gene are LGHDT and YNNKEL (reference sequence). The CDR3 consists of 15 residues. The germline V and J ends were trimmed by 1 base and 2 bases, with 11 bases remaining between them. Here the CDR3 reads CASSQGLSGNTEAFF. As DNA, the CDR3 is TGTGCCAGCAGCCAAGGGTTATCGGGTAACACTGAAGCTTTCTTT.

This sequence joins TRBV5-1 and TRBJ2-2; D may be TRBD2 (5 bases). The V and J ends lost 4 bases and 4 bases respectively, with 8 bases between them. The germline V gene encodes CDR1 SGHRS and CDR2 YFSETQ. The CDR3 covers 13 residues. CDR3 loop: CASSPGITGELFF. DNA for the CDR3: TGCGCCAGCAGCCCGGGAATCACCGGGGAGCTGTTTTTT. Full variable domain (missing parts from reference TRBV5-1 and TRBJ2-2): KAGVTQTPRYLIKTRGQQVTLSCSPISGHRSVSWYQQTPGQGLQFLFEYFSETQRNKGNFPGRFSGRQFSNSRSEMNVSTLELGDSALYLCASSPGITGELFFGEGSRLTVL.

This chain connects TRBV7-2 to TRBJ2-2, with 9 bases fitting TRBD2. Germline V gene data show CDR1 as SGHTA and CDR2 as FQGNSA. The CDR3 is made up of 18 amino acids. V trimming: 1 base; J trimming: 4 bases; junction bases outside the gene matches: 10. CDR3 sequence reads: CASSLGDLAGWGTGELFF. The CDR3 DNA reads as TGTGCCAGCAGCTTAGGAGATCTAGCGGGGTGGGGCACCGGGGAGCTGTTTTTT.

Written as DNA, the CDR3 is TGTGCCAGCAGTGAAGCGTACCCAACAGGGTTCTATGGCTACACCTTC. Protein product: CASSEAYPTGFYGYTF. The V call is TRBV2, the J call TRBJ1-2, with TRBD1 as a possible D gene (6 bases). The CDR3 totals 16 residues. Germline V gives CDR1 SNHLY, CDR2 FYNNEI. V was trimmed by 0 bases and J by 4 bases, leaving 15 bases between them.

The rearrangement joins TRBV28 to TRBJ1-3, with TRBD1 identical over 10 bases. CDR1 and CDR2 from the germline V gene are MDHEN and SYDVKM. The ends lost 2 bases at V and 4 bases at J; junction bases unmatched: 8. The CDR3 covers 17 residues. CDR3 residues: CASSLPATGGSGNTIYF. The CDR3 DNA follows: TGTGCCAGCAGTTTACCCGCGACAGGGGGCTCCGGAAACACCATATATTTT. The variable domain in full, completed from reference TRBV28 and TRBJ1-3, reads DVKVTQSSRYLVKRTGEKVFLECVQDMDHENMFWYRQDPGLGLRLIYFSYDVKMKEKGDIPEGYSVSREKKERFSLILESASTNQTSMYLCASSLPATGGSGNTIYFGEGSWLTVV.

CDR3 sequence (DNA): TGTGCCAGCAGTTTTACCCCCTATCAGCCCCAGCATTTT. Protein: CASSFTPYQPQHF. The chain has TRBV12-3 or TRBV12-4 and TRBJ1-5; D is undetermined. V lost 3 bases to trimming and J lost 5 bases, with 8 bases between them. The CDR3 consists of 13 residues.

J is TRBJ1-1 and V is TRBV7-9; TRBD1 is a possible D gene (6 bases). CDR1 SEHNR and CDR2 FQNEAQ come from the germline V gene (reference sequence). Trimming cost V 2 bases and J 5 bases, with 12 bases left between them. The CDR3 runs 14 residues. As DNA, the CDR3 is TGTGCCAGCAGCTTATCACAGGGAAGGACTGAAGCTTTCTTT. Residues: CASSLSQGRTEAFF.

The chain couples TRBV5-1 to TRBJ2-2; possibly TRBD1 for D (5 bases). CDR1 and CDR2 (germline): SGHRS, YFSETQ. Trimming pared 4 bases from V and 12 bases from J, leaving 19 bases between. The CDR3 extends over 14 amino acids. CDR3 sequence (DNA): TGCGCCAGCAGCCCATCGGACAAGAAGGTGCAGCTGTTTTTT. Amino acids: CASSPSDKKVQLFF.

This clone was counted a single time. The chain is built from TRBV24-1 and TRBJ2-3, with D uncertain. The CDR3 extends over 13 amino acids. Germline V gives CDR1 KGHDR, CDR2 SFDVKD. With 3 bases removed from V and 2 bases from J, the gap between germline ends came to 5 bases. CDR3 DNA: TGTGCCACCAGTGATCCCCCCACAGATACGCAGTATTTT. Translation: CATSDPPTDTQYF.

This clone has just one count. V and J are TRBV6-5 and TRBJ1-5; 7 nucleotides agree with TRBD1. This CDR3 has 14 residues. Germline V gene data show CDR1 as MNHEY and CDR2 as SVGAGI. The J segment lost 5 bases and the V segment lost 8 bases, leaving 9 bases of the junction unmatched. CDR3 in amino acids: CASSGSGGYQPQHF. As DNA, the CDR3 is TGTGCCAGCTCGGGGTCAGGGGGTTATCAGCCCCAGCATTTT.

Regarding this clone: This same CDR3 is encoded by further DNA sequences in the sample. This chain connects TRBV5-4 to TRBJ1-2; D is perhaps TRBD1 (5 bases). V was cut by 4 bases and J by 5 bases, with 9 bases left in between. CDR1 is SGHNT, CDR2 YYREEE, per germline (reference sequence). This CDR3 is 12 amino acids long. The CDR3 DNA reads as TGTGCCAGCAGCCTTGACAGTTATGGCTACACCTTC. As protein: CASSLDSYGYTF. The full variable domain, with the rest looked up from reference TRBV5-4 and TRBJ1-2, is ETGVTQSPTHLIKTRGQQVTLRCSSQSGHNTVSWYQQALGQGPQFIFQYYREEENGRGNFPPRFSGLQFPNYSSELNVNALELDDSALYLCASSLDSYGYTFGSGTRLTVV.

The rearrangement uses TRBV5-5 and TRBJ1-1; no clear D gene. The CDR3 runs 14 residues. Germline CDR1 reads SGHKS; CDR2 reads YYEKEE (reference sequence). V lost 2 bases and J lost 0, with 8 bases in between. The CDR3 bases are TGTGCCAGCAGCTTACAACGCATGAACACTGAAGCTTTCTTT. This translates into CASSLQRMNTEAFF.

This chain links TRBV18 with TRBJ2-1, with D possibly being TRBD2 (6 bases). The CDR3 loop spans 16 amino acids. Trimming removed 4 bases at V and 6 bases at J, with 19 bases between. Per the germline V gene, CDR1 is KGHSH and CDR2 is LQKENI. CDR3 sequence (DNA): TGTGCCAGCTCACTCCTTGGCGCTAGCGCATCCAATGAGCAGTTCTTC. It translates to CASSLLGASASNEQFF. The variable domain in full, with the rest retrieved from reference TRBV18 and TRBJ2-1, is NAGVMQNPRHLVRRRGQEARLRCSPMKGHSHVYWYRQLPEEGLKFMVYLQKENIIDESGMPKERFSAEFPKEGPSILRIQQVVRGDSAAYFCASSLLGASASNEQFFGPGTRLTVL.

The chain employs TRBV7-9 and TRBJ1-1; D gene ambiguous. V shed 7 bases and J shed 1 base, with 10 bases lying between them. The CDR3 runs 13 residues. CDR1 is SEHNR and CDR2 is FQNEAQ in the germline V gene (reference sequence). The CDR3 DNA is TGTGCCAGCATCTCAGTTCGGAACACTGAAGCTTTCTTT. It translates to CASISVRNTEAFF.

This clone was counted between two and nine times. The chain is built from TRBV19 and TRBJ1-6; unclear D gene. CDR3 size: 15 residues. The germline CDR1 and CDR2 sequences are LNHDA and SQIVND (reference sequence). V shed 9 bases and J shed 7 bases, with 19 bases lying between them. The CDR3: CASLPGGGRNSPLHF. The DNA for the CDR3 is TGTGCCAGCCTCCCGGGAGGAGGGAGGAATTCACCCCTCCACTTT.

The chain couples TRBV19 to TRBJ2-7; 7 positions match TRBD2. Unmatched junction bases numbered 5, after V lost 4 bases and J lost 2 bases. This CDR3 spans 14 amino acids. CDR1 and CDR2 (germline): LNHDA, SQIVND (reference sequence). CDR3 amino acids: CASSRASGPYEQYF. CDR3 sequence (DNA): TGTGCCAGTAGTAGGGCTAGCGGTCCCTACGAGCAGTACTTC. Full variable domain (remainder filled in from reference TRBV19 and TRBJ2-7): DGGITQSPKYLFRKEGQNVTLSCEQNLNHDAMYWYRQDPGQGLRLIYYSQIVNDFQKGDIAEGYSVSREKKESFPLTVTSAQKNPTAFYLCASSRASGPYEQYFGPGTRLTVT.